These 14 T cell receptor beta chains were sequenced from one sample in a study of T cells in Graves' hyperthyroidism and ophthalmopathy. Researchers amplified the TCR beta CDR3 regions from RNA transcripts. TCR CDR3 regions were first amplified by RT-PCR with HTBI primers. TCRdb reanalysed the multiplex PCR reads using MiXCR and keeps one entry per CDR3 protein. The sample lists about 300,000 distinct CDR3 sequences; around 20% were seen once. Sequencing was done on a sample of blood. Receptors were obtained from a man in his fifties or sixties with Graves' ophthalmopathy.

The chain couples TRBV2 to TRBJ1-3, with 7 bases fitting TRBD1. V was pared by 7 bases and J by 0 bases, with 6 bases of the junction left unmatched. The germline V gene has CDR1 SNHLY and CDR2 FYNNEI. The CDR3 is 15 amino acids. The CDR3 protein is CASTVDRASGNTIYF. CDR3 coding DNA: TGTGCCAGCACCGTAGACAGGGCCTCTGGAAACACCATATATTTT.

This clonotype occurred a few times. The CDR3 coding sequence is TGTGCCAGCAGCTTAGCATTCGGGGGAGGGCCCAACAATGAGCAGTTCTTC. Protein: CASSLAFGGGPNNEQFF. The chain has TRBV13 and TRBJ2-1; 7 bases agree with TRBD2. CDR3 length: 17 amino acids. The germline gives CDR1 PRHDT, CDR2 FYEKMQ (reference sequence). Losses at the gene ends were 1 base for V and 5 bases for J; bases not matched to a gene: 11.

The rearrangement joins TRBV29-1 to TRBJ2-7, with a possible D match to TRBD2 (6 bases). The CDR3 spans 12 residues. CDR1 and CDR2 (germline): SQVTM, ANQGSEA. The V and J ends lost 7 bases and 7 bases respectively, with 17 bases between them. The CDR3 DNA follows: TGCAGCGCCACGGCGGAGGGTCTAGAGCAGTACTTC. As protein: CSATAEGLEQYF.

In this sample, this clonotype turned up many times. The chain combines TRBV27 with TRBJ1-5; D call uncertain. The ends were cut back, 5 bases at V and 0 bases at J, with 8 bases in the middle. This CDR3 comprises 14 residues. Germline CDR1 reads MNHEY; CDR2 reads SMNVEV (reference sequence). CDR3 residues: CASSVSYSNQPQHF. Here the CDR3 DNA reads TGTGCCAGCAGTGTGAGTTATAGCAATCAGCCCCAGCATTTT.

This clonotype was detected many times. The chain is built from TRBV3-1 and TRBJ2-5; TRBD2 matches 8 bases. CDR3 length equals 17 residues. V lost 5 bases to trimming and J lost 0 bases; unmatched junction nucleotides: 11. Germline V gene data show CDR1 as LGHDT and CDR2 as YNNKEL (reference sequence). In DNA, the CDR3 is TGTGCCAGCAGCAAAACCCCACGACTAGCGAACCAAGAGACCCAGTACTTC. Amino acid sequence: CASSKTPRLANQETQYF.

The V and J genes are TRBV27 and TRBJ2-3, with 8 positions matching TRBD2. V gave up 5 bases and J gave up 0 bases; unmatched junction bases: 4. The germline V gene has CDR1 MNHEY and CDR2 SMNVEV (reference sequence). This CDR3 spans 15 amino acids. For the CDR3, the DNA is TGTGCCAGCAGTCGACTAGCGATTAGCACAGATACGCAGTATTTT. The encoded protein is CASSRLAISTDTQYF.

Regarding this clonotype: A much larger clone is a single base away; this may be a read error. The rearrangement uses TRBV3-1 and TRBJ2-7; TRBD1 matches 7 bases. CDR1 is LGHDT and CDR2 is YNNKEL in the germline V gene (reference sequence). CDR3 length equals 14 residues. The CDR3 reads CVSSHHGDSYEQYF. DNA for the CDR3: TGTGTCAGCAGCCATCACGGGGACAGTTACGAGCAGTACTTC.

This clonotype appeared a few times. The chain uses TRBV29-1 and TRBJ2-5, with TRBD1 as a possible D gene (6 bases). The V gene lost 2 bases and the J gene lost 3 bases, with 19 bases spanning the gap. The CDR3 has 16 residues. Germline V gene data show CDR1 as SQVTM and CDR2 as ANQGSEA. CDR3 amino acids: CSVESPRGGTKETQYF. The CDR3 DNA follows: TGCAGCGTTGAATCACCCAGAGGGGGTACCAAAGAGACCCAGTACTTC. Looking up the rest from reference TRBV29-1 and TRBJ2-5 gives the full variable domain: SAVISQKPSRDICQRGTSLTIQCQVDSQVTMMFWYRQQPGQSLTLIATANQGSEATYESGFVIDKFPISRPNLTFSTLTVSNMSPEDSSIYLCSVESPRGGTKETQYFGPGTRLLVL.

This clonotype has only a few counts. The chain recombines TRBV4-1 with TRBJ1-6, with 8 bases identical to TRBD1. Looked up from germline, CDR1 is MGHRA and CDR2 is YSYEKL. The CDR3 is made up of 16 amino acids. The ends lost 3 bases at V and 10 bases at J; junction bases unmatched: 11. The CDR3 is CASSQDGQGRFSPLHF. DNA for the CDR3: TGCGCCAGCAGCCAGGACGGACAGGGTCGTTTCTCACCCCTCCACTTT.

The chain couples TRBV10-3 to TRBJ1-1; the D is unclear. Trimming removed 5 bases at V and 0 bases at J, with 4 bases between. In germline, CDR1 is ENHRY, CDR2 SYGVKD. The CDR3 length is 12 residues. This chain's CDR3 is CAISQMNTEAFF. DNA of the CDR3: TGTGCCATCAGTCAGATGAACACTGAAGCTTTCTTT.

This clonotype was seen repeatedly, ten times or more. Here the CDR3 DNA reads TGTGCCAGCGGGCGACAGGGGGCTACGACCGGGGAGCTGTTTTTT. It codes for CASGRQGATTGELFF. J is TRBJ2-2 and V is TRBV6-2 or TRBV6-3; 10 positions match TRBD1. The CDR3 spans 15 residues. V lost 8 bases to trimming and J lost 5 bases; unmatched junction nucleotides: 8. The germline V gene encodes CDR1 MNHEY and CDR2 SVGEGT.

Written as DNA, the CDR3 is TGTGCCAGCGAAAGACAAACCGGGGAGCTGTTTTTT. It yields the protein CASERQTGELFF. The chain uses TRBV19 and TRBJ2-2; no definite D call. Trimming shortened V by 9 bases and J by 5 bases, and 10 bases separated the two germline ends. Germline CDR1 is LNHDA and CDR2 is SQIVND (reference sequence). This CDR3 is 12 amino acids long.

Only one count was recorded for this clonotype. The rearrangement joins TRBV4-2 to TRBJ2-1; TRBD2 agrees at 9 bases. With 5 bases clipped from V and 5 bases from J, the junction kept 10 bases outside the gene matches. Germline loops: CDR1 LGHNA, CDR2 YNFKEQ. The CDR3 covers 16 residues. CDR3 DNA sequence: TGTGCCAGCAGCTCAGGCCCCGCTAGCGGGGACAATGAGCAGTTCTTC. This encodes CASSSGPASGDNEQFF.

This clonotype was picked up a small number of times. This chain joins TRBV20-1 and TRBJ2-1; a weak D match, TRBD2 (5 bases). Germline V lookup: CDR1 DFQATT, CDR2 SNEGSKA (reference sequence). CDR3 length: 11 amino acids. V lost 2 bases and J 12 bases, leaving 11 bases between the germline ends. CDR3 nucleotides: TGCAGTGCTAGATTGTCGGACTCGCAGTTCTTC. This codes for CSARLSDSQFF.